The source of this T cell receptor beta chain is a study of breast tumors, draining lymph nodes, adjacent tissues. General observations from the study: Tumor repertoires ranked between lymph nodes and nontumor tissue in diversity, with V and J gene preferences. That most tumor T cells come from lymph nodes remained unproven. Compared with basal-like, luminal-like tumors shared significantly more repertoire with nontumor tissue.

In this sample, this clonotype turned up many times. Its antigen is as yet unknown. This CDR3 spans 13 amino acids. The J segment lost 6 bases and the V segment lost 3 bases, leaving 3 bases of the junction unmatched. The V gene's germline CDR1 is SGDLS and CDR2 YYNGEE. Each CDR3 protein is one row after TCRdb ran MiXCR on the multiplex PCR reads. This table holds approximately 130,000 distinct CDR3 sequences, approximately 21% found once. Breast cancer patients provided tissue from their axillary draining lymph nodes. The chain joins TRBV9 to TRBJ2-1, with 7 bases identical to TRBD2. The sample was axillary lymph node tissue. This TCR came from a female donor with breast cancer. Some clones in this sample may be carry-over from other donors' samples. The CDR3 spells CASSGGGGNEQFF. In DNA, the CDR3 is TGTGCCAGCAGCGGGGGGGGGGGCAATGAGCAGTTCTTC.